This is a list of T cell receptor beta chains from one sample in a study of blood T cell repertoires in COVID-19. This table comes from immunoSEQ multiplex PCR, and its TCRdb copy is limited to in-frame clones, with some not included. The sample yields roughly 230,000 clones, over 75% seen once. The sequenced material came from peripheral blood. These receptors all come from a human donor in a cohort sampled during active COVID-19. CDR3s include the opening cysteine and the closing phenylalanine or tryptophan. The D gene is left open where the match is weak. The size of a clone is reported for some rows only, either as once, few or many, or as a class for expanded clones.

len	j_gene	v_gene	abundance	d_gene	CDR3nt	CDR3aa
15	TRBJ1-2	TRBV7-9	once	NA	TGTGCCAGCAGCATACAAGCCGGAGGCCACGGGGGCTACACCTTC	CASSIQAGGHGGYTF
16	TRBJ2-7	TRBV7-9	NA	NA	TGTGCCAGCAGCTTAGCTGACGGGGGGCCATTATACGAGCAGTACTTC	CASSLADGGPLYEQYF
17	TRBJ2-7	TRBV9	NA	TRBD1	TGTGCCAGCAGCACCAGGACAGGGTTGCTCGGGGATGGTGAGCAGTACTTC	CASSTRTGLLGDGEQYF
16	TRBJ1-1	TRBV4-1	NA	NA	TGCGCCAGCAGCCAAGAGGCCCTTTTGCCGAACACTGAAGCTTTCTTT	CASSQEALLPNTEAFF
15	TRBJ2-7	TRBV19	NA	TRBD1	TGTGCCAGTAGTACGTCCCGGGACAGGGCCTACGAGCAGTACTTC	CASSTSRDRAYEQYF
17	TRBJ2-7	TRBV4-1	NA	TRBD1	TGCGCCAGCAGCCAAGATTTGCGGGCAGGGGGAATCCACGAGCAGTACTTC	CASSQDLRAGGIHEQYF
13	TRBJ1-1	TRBV4-3	NA	NA	TGCGCCAGCAGCCAAGACAGGGGCACTGAAGCTTTCTTT	CASSQDRGTEAFF
15	TRBJ2-7	TRBV7-3	NA	TRBD2	TGTGCCAGCAGCTTGGGCGGGAGGTCTTCAGGGGTGCAGTACTTC	CASSLGGRSSGVQYF
15	TRBJ1-5	TRBV7-8	few	NA	TGTGCCAGCAGCCCTCGGGGGGGAATGCGGCAGCCCCAGCATTTT	CASSPRGGMRQPQHF
15	TRBJ2-7	TRBV11-2	NA	TRBD2	TGTGCCAGCAGCACTAGCGGGAGGCCCCCCTACGAGCAGTACTTC	CASSTSGRPPYEQYF
18	TRBJ2-5	TRBV7-2	NA	TRBD2	TGTGCCAGCAGCCCCCGGTGGGGTAGCGGGGGGGTCCCAGAGACCCAGTACTTC	CASSPRWGSGGVPETQYF
15	TRBJ2-7	TRBV7-6	once	TRBD2	TGTGCCAGCAGCTTTGGGACTAGCAATACCTACGAGCAGTACTTC	CASSFGTSNTYEQYF
12	TRBJ1-2	TRBV6-5	once	NA	TGTGCCAGCAGTTACCAGGGATGGGGCTACACCTTC	CASSYQGWGYTF
14	TRBJ2-1	TRBV5-6	NA	TRBD2	TGTGCCAGCAGCCCGCCGGGGCTAGCGGAAGAGCAGTTCTTC	CASSPPGLAEEQFF
14	TRBJ1-2	TRBV15	once	NA	TGTGCCACCAGCAGAGAAAGAAGCGGGTATGGCTACACCTTC	CATSRERSGYGYTF
14	TRBJ2-7	TRBV27	NA	NA	TGTGCCAGCAGCTCAGGGTTGAGAGCTTACGAGCAGTACTTC	CASSSGLRAYEQYF
15	TRBJ1-5	TRBV15	NA	NA	TGTGCCACCAGCAGAGGAGGGGGGGTCAATCAGCCCCAGCATTTT	CATSRGGGVNQPQHF
15	TRBJ2-1	TRBV19	NA	TRBD2	TGTGCCAGTAGTGTTGGGACTAGCGGTAGCAATGAGCAGTTCTTC	CASSVGTSGSNEQFF
10	TRBJ2-1	TRBV25-1	few	NA	TGTGCCAGCAGGAACACAGTGCAGTTCTTC	CASRNTVQFF
14	TRBJ1-5	TRBV5-6	NA	NA	TGTGCCAGCAGCTTGTTTGGGGGGGATCAGCCCCAGCATTTT	CASSLFGGDQPQHF
15	TRBJ1-6	TRBV19	NA	NA	TGTGCCAGTTCTAAATTGTCTCAGGGGAATTCACCCCTCCACTTT	CASSKLSQGNSPLHF
14	TRBJ2-7	TRBV7-8	NA	NA	TGTGCCAGCAGCATGAAGGGGAATCTCGGCGAGCAGTACTTC	CASSMKGNLGEQYF
14	TRBJ1-1	TRBV28	NA	NA	TGTGCCAGCATTCCGGGACTCATAAACACTGAAGCTTTCTTT	CASIPGLINTEAFF
13	TRBJ1-1	TRBV5-1	NA	NA	TGCGCCAGCAGCTCGGACCCGGGGGCTGAAGCTTTCTTT	CASSSDPGAEAFF
14	TRBJ1-2	TRBV5-1	NA	NA	TGCGCCAGCAGCCTGGTCCCCGGAGACTATGGCTACACCTTC	CASSLVPGDYGYTF
14	TRBJ2-7	TRBV7-9	NA	TRBD2	TGTGCCAGCAGCTTAGAGCGGGAGCTAAACGAGCAGTACTTC	CASSLERELNEQYF
11	TRBJ2-1	TRBV12-3/TRBV12-4	NA	NA	TGTGCCAGCAGTTCATACAATGAGCAGTTCTTC	CASSSYNEQFF
15	TRBJ2-1	TRBV5-1	few	TRBD2	TGCGCCAGCAGCTCCTTAGCGGGCTCCTACAATGAGCAGTTCTTC	CASSSLAGSYNEQFF
13	TRBJ2-3	TRBV29-1	NA	TRBD2	TGCAGCGTTGACTTACTAGCGGGAGATACGCAGTATTTT	CSVDLLAGDTQYF
12	TRBJ1-6	TRBV19	NA	NA	TGTGCCAGTAGCGTCGGGAATTCACCCCTCCACTTT	CASSVGNSPLHF
18	TRBJ2-6	TRBV6-2/TRBV6-3	NA	TRBD2	TGTGCCAGCAGTTACTCCGGGACTAGGATAACTGGGGCCAACGTCCTGACTTTC	CASSYSGTRITGANVLTF
16	TRBJ2-7	TRBV13	NA	TRBD2	TGTGCCAGCAGCTTAAGAGCGGGGGCCATCTCCTACGAGCAGTACTTC	CASSLRAGAISYEQYF
15	TRBJ1-5	TRBV7-2	NA	TRBD1	TGTGCCAGCAGTTTAGGGGGCATGCGAAATCAGCCCCAGCATTTT	CASSLGGMRNQPQHF
14	TRBJ1-3	TRBV4-1	NA	TRBD1	TGCGCCAGCAGCCGATTGGGACAGGGAAACACCATATATTTT	CASSRLGQGNTIYF